This T cell receptor beta chain was captured in a study of shared clonotypes between healthy human individuals. Regarding the study as a whole: The authors sampled blood alone, and tissue repertoires likely differ.

In regard to this clone: Its antigen is undetermined.

TCRdb keeps only in-frame clones here, not all; method: immunoSEQ multiplex PCR. Among millions of clones listed, approximately 93% were seen once. Specimen: naive CD4+ T cells from PBMCs. As for subset: CD45RA+ positively selected. This clonotype was sampled from a man aged 18 to 30 in good health. Some clones in this sample may be carry-over from other donors' samples.

CDR3 protein: CASSESAGAQHEQYF. The CDR3 DNA sequence: TGCGCCAGCAGTGAGTCGGCAGGGGCCCAGCACGAGCAGTACTTC. The gene calls are TRBV10-1 and TRBJ2-7; maybe TRBD1 (6 bases). CDR3 length: 15 amino acids. Deletions cut 0 bases from V and 5 bases from J, with 14 bases between. Germline V lookup: CDR1 WNHNN, CDR2 SYGVQD (reference sequence).